The clone carrying this T cell receptor (beta chain) was observed a handful of times. As yet, its antigen is unknown. Generated by immunoSEQ multiplex PCR, the TCRdb table keeps only in-frame clones and is missing some. The sample carries about 150,000 clones, approximately 88% recorded once. These data are taken from a study of T cell responses to AZD1222 COVID-19 vaccine. General study points: It was only 6 or 7 AZD1222 recipients who were seropositive at baseline. Dominant CD4 TCR responses targeted spike regions 160-218 and 743-854. Increases in Spike-specific TCR breadth and depth were seen after two AZD1222 doses. Reportedly, nearly half of unique spike TCRs recognized epitopes outside B.1.351/B.1.1.7 mutations.

Trimming shortened V by 4 bases and J by 5 bases, and 5 bases separated the two germline ends. This CDR3 region has 11 residues. CDR1 is SGHTA, CDR2 FQGNSA, per germline. The receptor's source is an adult in good health. The J gene is TRBJ1-1, the V gene TRBV7-2; D uncertain. The material was peripheral blood, obtained on day 0 of MenACWY control vaccination. This CDR3 reads CASSWETEAFF. CDR3 in DNA: TGTGCCAGCAGCTGGGAGACTGAAGCTTTCTTT.